This record concerns one TCR beta chain sequence. Its antigen is unidentified. The CDR3 extends over 17 amino acids. V was trimmed by 5 bases and J by 4 bases, leaving 23 bases between them. CDR1 is SGHTA and CDR2 is FQGNSA in the germline V gene. All the patients suffered relapse after autologous stem cell transplantation, and brentuximab vedotin exposure differed. This entry belongs to a study of PD-1 blockade in classical Hodgkin lymphoma. General observations from the study: For complete responders, baseline diversity was comparable to that of newly diagnosed patients. Individuals who commenced nivolumab within less than 1 year of ASCT were excluded. With respect to the repertoire differences, their causes, possibly disease activity or prior therapy, remain undefined. The CD4+ diversity rise by C4D1 was clearest in complete responders.

TCRdb's table, derived via immunoSEQ multiplex PCR, lists solely in-frame clones and lacks some. The sample holds fewer than 90,000 clones; around 90% are singletons and the top ten take less than 25%. This chain uses TRBV7-2 with TRBJ1-2, with TRBD1 as a possible D gene (5 bases). This TCR derives from a human donor with classical Hodgkin lymphoma. The sample consisted of peripheral blood mononuclear cells (PBMCs), taken at baseline. The CDR3 protein is CASSDYNQGYRGYGYTF. The CDR3, as DNA: TGTGCCAGCAGCGATTACAACCAGGGTTATAGGGGCTATGGCTACACCTTC.